This TCR beta chain was recorded in a study of cytomegalovirus exposure and HLA in healthy donors. Study findings and constraints: A link between a missense DCLRE1C variant and TCR beta V- and J-gene trimming emerged from a later analysis.

As regards this clone: Its antigen is still unknown.

Deletions cut 1 base from V and 6 bases from J, with 10 bases between. The CDR3 extends over 14 amino acids. Germline CDR1 SGHTA, CDR2 FQGNSA. 60 Vbeta and 13 Jbeta primers were used in PCR. Clones were read by immunoSEQ multiplex PCR, and TCRdb kept only the in-frame ones, dropping some. Of about 87,000 clones in the sample, roughly 8.2% were seen once. This sequence joins TRBV7-2 and TRBJ2-1; a possible D gene is TRBD1 (5 bases). The sequence was obtained from a man in his fifties in good health and CMV-seronegative. The specimen was PBMCs. Written as DNA, the CDR3 is TGTGCCAGCAGCTTAGGCGGACAAGGCAATGAGCAGTTCTTC. As protein: CASSLGGQGNEQFF.